This T cell receptor (beta chain) is from a study of OX40 agonist ivuxolimab in advanced cancers. Study-wide context: Patients were around 83% male with ages roughly 20 to 85, mean about 60.

Measured with immunoSEQ multiplex PCR; TCRdb has only the in-frame clones, and not every one. The table includes 70,000 to 90,000 clones, 81% detected once. In regard to this clone: Its antigen remains unknown.

General study results and limits: Low levels of normalized T-cell clonal expansion also appeared in some nonresponders.

The V gene's germline CDR1 is MNHEY and CDR2 SMNVEV (reference sequence). V gave up 6 bases and J gave up 3 bases, with 12 bases separating them. This CDR3 is 13 amino acids long. This TCR came from an adult with an advanced solid tumor such as melanoma, head and neck, liver or kidney cancer. The chain employs TRBV27 and TRBJ2-7, with D hard to call. Specimen: CD4+ or CD8+ T cells sorted from blood, collected in a trial of the OX40 agonist ivuxolimab. CDR3 sequence (DNA): TGTGCCAGCAGAAACACAGTGCTCTACGAGCAGTACTTC. It yields the protein CASRNTVLYEQYF.